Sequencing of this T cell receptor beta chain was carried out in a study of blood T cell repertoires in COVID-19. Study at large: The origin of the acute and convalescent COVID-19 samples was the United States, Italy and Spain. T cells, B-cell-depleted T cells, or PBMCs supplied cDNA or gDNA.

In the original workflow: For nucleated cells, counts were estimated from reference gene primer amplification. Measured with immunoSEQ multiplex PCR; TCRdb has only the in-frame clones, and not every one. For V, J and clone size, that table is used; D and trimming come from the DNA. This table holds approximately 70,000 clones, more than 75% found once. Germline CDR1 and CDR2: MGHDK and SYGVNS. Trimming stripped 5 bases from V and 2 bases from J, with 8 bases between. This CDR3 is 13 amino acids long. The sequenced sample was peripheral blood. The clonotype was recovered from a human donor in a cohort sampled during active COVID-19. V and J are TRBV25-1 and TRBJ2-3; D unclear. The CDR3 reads CASSLTSTDTQYF. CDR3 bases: TGTGCCAGCAGTCTGACTTCCACAGATACGCAGTATTTT.